The 27 T cell receptor beta chains below were found in one sample sequenced in a study of cytomegalovirus exposure and HLA in healthy donors. PCR primers comprised 60 Vbeta and 13 Jbeta primers. Clones were sequenced by immunoSEQ multiplex PCR, and TCRdb holds only the in-frame ones, with some missing. The sample contains about 160,000 clones, 70% to 80% of which appear only once. Sequenced sample: PBMCs. These receptors originate from a young man in good health and CMV-seropositive.

The CDR3 sequence is CASSYGRINYGYTF. The CDR3 coding sequence is TGTGCCAGCAGTTATGGTAGAATTAACTATGGCTACACCTTC. The chain links TRBV6-5 to TRBJ1-2; D remains ambiguous. V lost 3 bases and J 1 base, leaving 9 bases between the germline ends. There are 14 residues in the CDR3. Germline-derived CDR1 and CDR2 are MNHEY and SVGAGI.

The V and J genes are TRBV29-1 and TRBJ2-7; 8 bases are shared with TRBD1. Germline V gives CDR1 SQVTM, CDR2 ANQGSEA. The CDR3 covers 15 residues. Trimming took 0 bases from V and 7 from J; bases not matched to a gene: 11. The CDR3 region is CSVEDPEDRVVEQYF. CDR3 bases: TGCAGCGTTGAAGACCCCGAGGACAGGGTGGTTGAGCAGTACTTC.

The chain uses TRBV30 and TRBJ2-5, with a weak D call TRBD2 (5 bases). The CDR3 extends over 12 amino acids. Trimming pared 7 bases from V and 5 bases from J, leaving 14 bases between. Germline CDR1 GTSNPN, CDR2 SVGIG (reference sequence). The CDR3 nucleotides are TGTGCCTTCTTCGACTATCCGGAGACCCAGTACTTC. Residues: CAFFDYPETQYF.

This clone has a handful of counts. The chain couples TRBV5-1 to TRBJ2-7; D might be TRBD1 (6 bases). V gave up 8 bases and J gave up 7 bases, with 13 bases separating them. This CDR3 has 11 amino acids. The V gene's germline CDR1 is SGHRS and CDR2 YFSETQ. This CDR3 reads CASWTEKEQYF. CDR3 sequence (DNA): TGCGCCAGTTGGACAGAAAAGGAGCAGTACTTC.

The rearrangement links TRBV5-4 to TRBJ1-6; TRBD1 agrees at 7 bases. This CDR3 is built from 14 residues. Trimming at V came to 0 bases and at J to 10 bases, leaving 4 bases not matched to a gene. In germline, CDR1 is SGHNT, CDR2 YYREEE (reference sequence). CDR3 in DNA: TGTGCCAGCAGCTTGGGACAGGGCGGCTCACCCCTCCACTTT. Translation gives CASSLGQGGSPLHF. The full variable domain, completed using reference TRBV5-4 and TRBJ1-6, is ETGVTQSPTHLIKTRGQQVTLRCSSQSGHNTVSWYQQALGQGPQFIFQYYREEENGRGNFPPRFSGLQFPNYSSELNVNALELDDSALYLCASSLGQGGSPLHFGNGTRLTVT.

The J gene is TRBJ1-1, the V gene TRBV4-2; D call uncertain. Between the trimmed V and J ends, which lost 1 base and 8 bases, there was a span of 11 bases. Germline V gene sequence: CDR1 LGHNA, CDR2 YNFKEQ. The CDR3 consists of 13 residues. CDR3 amino acids: CASSQGTGVEAFF. The CDR3 coding sequence is TGTGCCAGCAGCCAAGGGACGGGAGTAGAAGCTTTCTTT.

Only a few counts were recorded for this clone. This sequence joins TRBV9 and TRBJ2-3, with 10 bases aligning to TRBD2. This CDR3 spans 15 amino acids. V was clipped by 4 bases and J by 2 bases; unmatched bases: 4. Germline V lookup: CDR1 SGDLS, CDR2 YYNGEE. CDR3 DNA sequence: TGTGCCAGCAGCAAGCGGGGGGGCAACACAGATACGCAGTATTTT. Amino acids: CASSKRGGNTDTQYF.

This chain links TRBV4-1 with TRBJ2-1, with 9 bases that match TRBD2. V was clipped by 3 bases and J by 1 base; unmatched bases: 1. The CDR3 runs to 15 residues. Germline V gives CDR1 MGHRA, CDR2 YSYEKL. CDR3 sequence: CASSHAGGSYNEQFF. CDR3 DNA sequence: TGCGCCAGCAGCCATGCGGGGGGGTCCTACAATGAGCAGTTCTTC.

This clone has a handful of counts. The chain is built from TRBV6-5 and TRBJ1-4, with D unclear. Germline values: CDR1 MNHEY, CDR2 SVGAGI. The CDR3 covers 11 residues. Between the trimmed V and J ends, which lost 2 bases and 8 bases, there was a span of 3 bases. CDR3 protein: CASSYAEKLFF. The CDR3 DNA follows: TGTGCCAGCAGTTACGCGGAAAAACTGTTTTTT.

This chain connects TRBV7-9 to TRBJ2-7; 9 nucleotides line up with TRBD1. Trimming at V came to 2 bases and at J to 5 bases, leaving 7 bases not matched to a gene. Germline V gene sequence: CDR1 SEHNR, CDR2 FQNEAQ (reference sequence). This CDR3 is 15 amino acids long. CDR3 sequence reads: CASSLTEQGAHEQYF. CDR3 sequence (DNA): TGTGCCAGCAGCTTAACTGAACAGGGGGCCCACGAGCAGTACTTC.

This clone has a handful of counts. V gene TRBV28 combines with J gene TRBJ2-7; maybe TRBD2 (6 bases). The CDR3 has 15 amino acids. In germline, CDR1 is MDHEN, CDR2 SYDVKM. Trimming took off 5 bases at V and 0 bases at J, with 14 bases between the two ends. The DNA for the CDR3 is TGTGCCAGCAGTCCGGGAGTAGGGAGCTCCTACGAGCAGTACTTC. Residues: CASSPGVGSSYEQYF.

The chain combines TRBV19 with TRBJ1-1, with D perhaps TRBD1 (6 bases). This CDR3 has 13 amino acids. V lost 3 bases, J lost 4 bases, and 9 bases lay in between. The germline CDR1 and CDR2 sequences are LNHDA and SQIVND (reference sequence). Written as DNA, the CDR3 is TGTGCCAGTAGTATCGGCAGGGGCACTGAAGCTTTCTTT. The encoded protein is CASSIGRGTEAFF.

CDR3 loop: CASSLSLEETQYF. The CDR3 DNA is TGTGCCAGCAGCTTGTCCCTAGAAGAGACCCAGTACTTC. This chain connects TRBV5-6 to TRBJ2-5; D remains unclear. V lost 1 base and J 3 bases, leaving 7 bases between the germline ends. Germline CDR1 is SGHDT and CDR2 is YYEEEE. The CDR3 runs to 13 residues.

The genes are TRBV5-6 and TRBJ2-7, with 8 bases lining up with TRBD1. After removal of 2 bases from V and 0 bases from J, the junction contained 7 bases not matched to a gene. The germline gives CDR1 SGHDT, CDR2 YYEEEE. The CDR3 is made up of 16 amino acids. The CDR3 DNA reads as TGTGCCAGCAGCTTTCCCACAGGGGGGAACTCCTACGAGCAGTACTTC. Translated: CASSFPTGGNSYEQYF.

The V and J genes are TRBV30 and TRBJ2-1; maybe TRBD1 (7 bases). This CDR3 has 16 residues. Trimming took off 3 bases at V and 3 bases at J, with 18 bases between the two ends. Germline loops: CDR1 GTSNPN, CDR2 SVGIG (reference sequence). The CDR3, as DNA: TGTGCCTGGAGAAAATTCGGACAGGACTACTACAATGAGCAGTTCTTC. Its protein product is CAWRKFGQDYYNEQFF.

The chain has TRBV10-3 and TRBJ2-5, with D possibly being TRBD2 (6 bases). CDR1 is ENHRY and CDR2 is SYGVKD in the germline V gene. The CDR3 has 17 amino acids. Trimming pared 10 bases from V and 2 bases from J, leaving 26 bases between. The CDR3 protein is CATMMPEGGILQETQYF. As DNA, the CDR3 is TGTGCCACCATGATGCCCGAAGGAGGGATCCTACAAGAGACCCAGTACTTC.

Comments on this clone: This same CDR3 is encoded by further DNA sequences in the sample. The DNA of the CDR3 is TGTGCCAGCAGGCCTCAGACGGGGACCTACGAGCAGTACTTC. It is translated as CASRPQTGTYEQYF. The chain links TRBV28 to TRBJ2-7, with D possibly matching TRBD2 (5 bases). This CDR3 comprises 14 residues. Trimming took 6 bases from V and 2 from J, leaving 14 bases between them. Per the germline V gene, CDR1 is MDHEN and CDR2 is SYDVKM.

This clone has a handful of counts. The chain carries TRBV7-6 and TRBJ2-7; tentatively, D is TRBD2 (5 bases). The length of the CDR3 is 13 residues. CDR1 and CDR2 (germline): SGHVS, FNYEAQ. Trimming shortened V by 5 bases and J by 5 bases, and 13 bases separated the two germline ends. CDR3 protein: CASSPEVGDEQYF. Written as DNA, the CDR3 is TGTGCCAGCAGCCCGGAGGTGGGCGACGAGCAGTACTTC.

The V call is TRBV18, the J call TRBJ1-1, with D perhaps TRBD1 (6 bases). CDR3 length equals 12 residues. CDR1 KGHSH and CDR2 LQKENI come from the germline V gene. V shed 2 bases and J shed 11 bases, with 12 bases lying between them. CDR3 loop: CASSPDQGWAFF. CDR3 nucleotide sequence: TGTGCCAGCTCACCAGATCAGGGGTGGGCTTTCTTT.

This chain links TRBV12-5 with TRBJ2-7; weak D call: TRBD1 (5 bases). The V gene's germline CDR1 is LGHNT and CDR2 FRNRAP. The CDR3 covers 19 residues. Trimming stripped 5 bases from V and 0 bases from J, with 26 bases between. CDR3 sequence reads: CASGTPGPTVLSSSYEQYF. The CDR3 coding sequence is TGTGCTAGTGGTACCCCAGGGCCAACAGTACTTTCATCCTCCTACGAGCAGTACTTC.

This chain uses TRBV28 with TRBJ2-1; 9 bases are a match to TRBD1. CDR1 and CDR2 (germline): MDHEN, SYDVKM. The CDR3 spans 16 residues. V shed 7 bases and J 7 bases; nucleotides not matched to a gene: 14. The DNA for the CDR3 is TGTGCCAGCACCACACCCGGGACAGGGTCGGGTAATGAGCAGTTCTTC. Its protein product is CASTTPGTGSGNEQFF.

The V and J genes are TRBV5-4 and TRBJ2-1; 9 nucleotides align to TRBD1. After removal of 4 bases from V and 10 bases from J, the junction contained 6 bases not matched to a gene. Germline CDR1 and CDR2: SGHNT and YYREEE (reference sequence). The CDR3 covers 13 residues. CDR3 nucleotides: TGTGCCAGCAGCCGGGACAGGGAAGGAGAGCAGTTCTTC. Encoded protein: CASSRDREGEQFF.

This chain's CDR3 is CASSPLAGGLDTQYF. CDR3 nucleotide sequence: TGTGCCAGCAGTCCTCTAGCGGGGGGGCTGGATACGCAGTATTTT. This chain joins TRBV6-5 and TRBJ2-3; 12 bases line up with TRBD2. V trimming: 5 bases; J trimming: 6 bases; junction bases outside the gene matches: 6. Germline assignment: CDR1 MNHEY and CDR2 SVGAGI. The CDR3 extends over 15 amino acids.

The chain joins TRBV10-3 to TRBJ1-1; 8 nucleotides align to TRBD1. From germline, CDR1 is ENHRY and CDR2 SYGVKD. Trimming cost V 9 bases and J 3 bases; bases outside gene matches: 12. The CDR3 length is 15 residues. In DNA form, the CDR3 reads TGTGCCATACGTAAGCAGGGGGCGCTGGACACTGAAGCTTTCTTT. Amino acids: CAIRKQGALDTEAFF.

The chain carries TRBV6-1 and TRBJ1-2; no reliable D call. The CDR3 loop spans 14 amino acids. V was clipped by 2 bases and J by 1 base, with 8 bases between them. Per the germline V gene, CDR1 is MNHNS and CDR2 is SASEGT. The DNA of the CDR3 is TGTGCCAGCAGTGAACAGTACAGTAACTATGGCTACACCTTC. It translates to CASSEQYSNYGYTF.

On this clone: The same CDR3 also results from other DNA sequences found in this sample. The rearrangement links TRBV27 to TRBJ2-7; TRBD1 might be the D (5 bases). From germline, CDR1 is MNHEY and CDR2 SMNVEV (reference sequence). The germline V and J ends were trimmed by 3 bases and 4 bases, with 7 bases remaining between them. The CDR3 totals 12 residues. CDR3 region: CASSFQGYEQYF. In DNA, the CDR3 is TGTGCCAGCAGTTTTCAGGGTTACGAGCAGTACTTC.

This clone was seen only once. The rearrangement links TRBV5-6 to TRBJ2-3, with 10 bases fitting TRBD1. Germline V gene data show CDR1 as SGHDT and CDR2 as YYEEEE. Losses at the gene ends were 4 bases for V and 2 bases for J; bases not matched to a gene: 7. The CDR3 runs 16 residues. CDR3 nucleotides: TGTGCCAGCAGCAGAGACAGGGGGCCTTTCACAGATACGCAGTATTTT. Translation: CASSRDRGPFTDTQYF.